Following are 20 T cell receptor beta chains from one sample sequenced in a study of beta chain features in type 1 diabetes. Broader study findings: Type 1 diabetes patients showed a moderate but significant shortening of TCRB CDR3s in all four CD4+ subsets.

The isolated RNA, all of it, was reverse transcribed, so expressed TCRB transcripts were what got sequenced. Produced via immunoSEQ multiplex PCR; TCRdb's table is partial and in-frame only. The sample lists about 340,000 clones; approximately 9.7% were seen once. Their recognized antigens are unknown. Sequencing was done on a sample of central memory CD4+ T cells from blood. These receptors were collected from a man aged 30-40 years with type 1 diabetes.

V usage is TRBV7-9 and J usage is TRBJ1-2; perhaps TRBD1 as D (6 bases). Deletions cut 1 base from V and 4 bases from J, with 16 bases between. The germline V gene has CDR1 SEHNR and CDR2 FQNEAQ (reference sequence). This CDR3 comprises 16 residues. The CDR3 DNA reads TGTGCCAGCAGCTTAGATGGGACACGGAGCATCTATGGCTACACCTTC. Protein product: CASSLDGTRSIYGYTF.

This clone has only a few counts. This sequence joins TRBV7-2 and TRBJ2-7; D is unclear. The CDR3 is made up of 10 amino acids. V was pared by 2 bases and J by 4 bases, with 0 bases between. Germline-derived CDR1 and CDR2 are SGHTA and FQGNSA. CDR3 coding DNA: TGTGCCAGCAGCTTATACGAGCAGTACTTC. It translates to CASSLYEQYF.

This clone has more than one count but fewer than ten. The rearrangement uses TRBV29-1 and TRBJ2-5, with D tentatively TRBD1 (6 bases). The CDR3 has 15 residues. The V end was cut by 5 bases, the J end by 1 base, with 17 bases between. Germline CDR1 and CDR2: SQVTM and ANQGSEA. DNA for the CDR3: TGCAGCGTTTCGGTCGGAGGACAGCCCCAAGAGACCCAGTACTTC. Protein: CSVSVGGQPQETQYF.

The chain recombines TRBV7-8 with TRBJ2-3; weak D call: TRBD2 (6 bases). Per germline, CDR1 SGHVS and CDR2 FQNEAQ. V lost 7 bases, J lost 4 bases, and 21 bases lay in between. The CDR3 spans 16 residues. The CDR3 sequence: CASTSSRGAESDTQYF. CDR3 sequence (DNA): TGTGCCAGCACCTCGAGCCGCGGGGCCGAATCAGATACGCAGTATTTT.

The rearrangement uses TRBV28 and TRBJ1-1; the D is unclear. V dropped 8 bases and J dropped 2 bases, with 12 bases sitting between them. This CDR3 contains 13 residues. The germline V gene has CDR1 MDHEN and CDR2 SYDVKM. CDR3: CASALRYNTEAFF. The CDR3 nucleotides read TGTGCCAGCGCGCTGAGGTACAACACTGAAGCTTTCTTT.

This clone was picked up a small number of times. The genes are TRBV18 and TRBJ1-1; no clear D. CDR1 and CDR2 (germline): KGHSH, LQKENI. Trimming removed 1 base from V and 3 bases from J, with 15 bases in between. CDR3 size: 16 residues. In DNA form, the CDR3 reads TGTGCCAGCTCACCACGGAGCGGTCAGTCGGACACTGAAGCTTTCTTT. Amino acid sequence: CASSPRSGQSDTEAFF.

The chain carries TRBV10-3 and TRBJ2-1, with D unclear. Trimming took off 10 bases at V and 6 bases at J, with 10 bases between the two ends. CDR1 ENHRY and CDR2 SYGVKD come from the germline V gene. CDR3 length: 11 amino acids. The CDR3 bases are TGTGCCACCCGGACGAGCAATGAGCAGTTCTTC. Its protein is CATRTSNEQFF.

This clone was counted only a few times. This chain uses TRBV10-3 with TRBJ2-5; TRBD2 matches at 7 bases. Unmatched junction bases numbered 6, after V lost 9 bases and J lost 2 bases. Germline CDR1 reads ENHRY; CDR2 reads SYGVKD. The CDR3 spans 13 residues. Written as DNA, the CDR3 is TGTGCCATTAGTCCGGGACTACAAGAGACCCAGTACTTC. Translated: CAISPGLQETQYF.

This chain joins TRBV7-2 and TRBJ2-1, with TRBD2 as a possible D gene (6 bases). The V and J ends lost 2 bases and 5 bases respectively, with 13 bases between them. This CDR3 has 15 amino acids. Germline CDR1 SGHTA, CDR2 FQGNSA. The CDR3 region has the DNA TGTGCCAGCAGCTTACGGGACTCTACGAACAATGAGCAGTTCTTC. It codes for CASSLRDSTNNEQFF.

This clone was seen a few times. Other DNA sequences in this specimen translate into the identical CDR3. The chain is built from TRBV5-6 and TRBJ2-5; D gene unclear. CDR1 and CDR2 (germline): SGHDT, YYEEEE. This CDR3 has 11 residues. With 3 bases removed from V and 4 bases from J, the gap between germline ends came to 4 bases. CDR3 nucleotides: TGTGCCAGCAGCTCTCGAGAGACCCAGTACTTC. Amino acid sequence: CASSSRETQYF.

The genes are TRBV7-2 and TRBJ2-7, with 10 bases fitting TRBD2. Germline V gene data show CDR1 as SGHTA and CDR2 as FQGNSA. The length of the CDR3 is 15 residues. The trim removed 0 bases at V and 6 bases at J, leaving 5 bases unmatched. The CDR3: CASSLAMASGGEQYF. The CDR3 DNA is TGTGCCAGCAGCTTAGCGATGGCTAGCGGGGGCGAGCAGTACTTC.

This clone has a handful of counts. This CDR3 is also generated by other DNA sequences in the sample. The CDR3: CAWSASRGLGYTF. CDR3 in DNA: TGTGCCTGGAGTGCCTCCAGGGGTCTAGGCTACACCTTC. This chain joins TRBV30 and TRBJ1-2, with D perhaps matching TRBD1 (6 bases). The germline V and J ends were trimmed by 1 base and 8 bases, with 14 bases remaining between them. The germline gives CDR1 GTSNPN, CDR2 SVGIG (reference sequence). The CDR3 loop spans 13 amino acids.

The gene calls are TRBV9 and TRBJ2-3, with D tentatively TRBD1 (5 bases). The CDR3 is 11 residues long. Germline V lookup: CDR1 SGDLS, CDR2 YYNGEE. Trimming took 10 bases from V and 6 from J, leaving 12 bases between them. The CDR3 DNA reads as TGTGCCCCCCTTAAGGGGGATACGCAGTATTTT. This sequence encodes CAPLKGDTQYF.

The rearrangement joins TRBV7-2 to TRBJ2-3; D is unclear. Deletions cut 1 base from V and 0 bases from J, with 17 bases between. CDR3 length: 18 residues. The V gene's germline CDR1 is SGHTA and CDR2 FQGNSA. CDR3 region: CASSLGLGGLASTDTQYF. The CDR3 coding sequence is TGTGCCAGCAGCTTAGGCTTAGGTGGGCTGGCTAGCACAGATACGCAGTATTTT.

The V call is TRBV7-2, the J call TRBJ2-5; no firm D call. CDR1 is SGHTA, CDR2 FQGNSA, per germline. V was cut by 5 bases and J by 1 base, with 5 bases left in between. The CDR3 length is 12 residues. The CDR3: CASSDLQETQYF. The CDR3 bases are TGTGCCAGCAGCGATCTCCAAGAGACCCAGTACTTC.

The CDR3 region has the DNA TGCGCCAGCAGCCAAGACCAGGCTTCCTATGGCTACACCTTC. As protein: CASSQDQASYGYTF. The chain joins TRBV4-1 to TRBJ1-2; D is unclear. The CDR3 runs to 14 residues. Germline V gene lookup returns CDR1 MGHRA and CDR2 YSYEKL. V lost 0 bases to trimming and J lost 4 bases, with 9 bases between them.

The chain carries TRBV5-5 and TRBJ1-2; D is undetermined. The V gene lost 4 bases and the J gene lost 5 bases, with 9 bases spanning the gap. This CDR3 region has 12 residues. CDR1 is SGHKS and CDR2 is YYEKEE in the germline V gene (reference sequence). CDR3 protein: CASSVDGYGYTF. The CDR3 nucleotides are TGTGCCAGCAGCGTTGACGGATATGGCTACACCTTC.

This chain links TRBV18 with TRBJ2-7; TRBD2 is a possible D gene (6 bases). The CDR3 sequence is 16 residues long. CDR1 KGHSH and CDR2 LQKENI come from the germline V gene. The V and J ends lost 1 base and 3 bases respectively, with 16 bases between them. CDR3 residues: CASSPLYRGSSYEQYF. The CDR3 DNA is TGTGCCAGCTCACCACTGTACCGGGGGTCAAGCTACGAGCAGTACTTC.

This chain connects TRBV4-3 to TRBJ2-7; 7 nucleotides match TRBD1. Trimming at V came to 4 bases and at J to 0 bases, leaving 9 bases not matched to a gene. The V gene's germline CDR1 is LGHNA and CDR2 YSLEER. The CDR3 is 16 residues long. The CDR3 spells CASSPLWGQSSYEQYF. DNA for the CDR3: TGCGCCAGCAGCCCTTTATGGGGACAGAGCTCCTACGAGCAGTACTTC.

The chain joins TRBV30 to TRBJ1-3; D is unclear. CDR1 is GTSNPN and CDR2 is SVGIG in the germline V gene (reference sequence). The V end lost 5 bases, the J end lost 2 bases, and 4 bases lay between the germline ends. The CDR3 totals 11 residues. CDR3 in amino acids: CAWEPGNTIYF. The DNA for the CDR3 is TGTGCCTGGGAACCTGGAAACACCATATATTTT.